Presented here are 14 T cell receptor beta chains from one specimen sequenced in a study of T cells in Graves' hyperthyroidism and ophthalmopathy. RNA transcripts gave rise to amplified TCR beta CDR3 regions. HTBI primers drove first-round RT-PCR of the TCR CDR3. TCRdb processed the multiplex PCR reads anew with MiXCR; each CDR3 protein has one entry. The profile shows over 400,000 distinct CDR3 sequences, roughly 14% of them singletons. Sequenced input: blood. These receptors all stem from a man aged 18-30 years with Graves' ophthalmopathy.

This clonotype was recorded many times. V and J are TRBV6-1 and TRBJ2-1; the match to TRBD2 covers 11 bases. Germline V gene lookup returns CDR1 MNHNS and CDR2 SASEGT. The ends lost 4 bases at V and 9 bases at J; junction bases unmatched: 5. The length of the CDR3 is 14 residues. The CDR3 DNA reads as TGTGCCAGCAGTGTGCCTAGCGGGGGGTCTGAGCAGTTCTTC. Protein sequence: CASSVPSGGSEQFF.

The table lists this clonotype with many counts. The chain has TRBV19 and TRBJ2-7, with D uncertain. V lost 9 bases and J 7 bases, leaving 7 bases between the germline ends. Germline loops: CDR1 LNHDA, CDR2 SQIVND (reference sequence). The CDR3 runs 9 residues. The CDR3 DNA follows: TGTGCCAGGAAGCGTGAGCAGTACTTC. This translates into CARKREQYF.

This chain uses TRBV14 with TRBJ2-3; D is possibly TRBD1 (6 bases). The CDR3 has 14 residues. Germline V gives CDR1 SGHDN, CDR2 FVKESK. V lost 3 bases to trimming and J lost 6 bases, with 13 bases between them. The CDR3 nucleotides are TGTGCCAGCAGCCATCCACAGGGCTGGGATACGCAGTATTTT. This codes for CASSHPQGWDTQYF. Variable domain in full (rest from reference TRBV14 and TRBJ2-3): EAGVTQFPSHSVIEKGQTVTLRCDPISGHDNLYWYRRVMGKEIKFLLHFVKESKQDESGMPNNRFLAERTGGTYSTLKVQPAELEDSGVYFCASSHPQGWDTQYFGPGTRLTVL.

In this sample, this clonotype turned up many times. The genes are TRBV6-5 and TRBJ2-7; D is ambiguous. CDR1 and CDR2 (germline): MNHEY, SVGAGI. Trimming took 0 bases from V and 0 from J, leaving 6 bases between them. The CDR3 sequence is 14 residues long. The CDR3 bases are TGTGCCAGCAGTTACTCTGGACGCTCCTACGAGCAGTACTTC. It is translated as CASSYSGRSYEQYF.

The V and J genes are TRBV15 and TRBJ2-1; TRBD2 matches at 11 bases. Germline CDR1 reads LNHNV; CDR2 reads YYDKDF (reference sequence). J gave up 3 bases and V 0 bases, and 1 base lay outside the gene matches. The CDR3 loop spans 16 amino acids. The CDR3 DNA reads TGTGCCACCAGCAGAGAAGGGACTAGCGGCTACAATGAGCAGTTCTTC. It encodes CATSREGTSGYNEQFF.

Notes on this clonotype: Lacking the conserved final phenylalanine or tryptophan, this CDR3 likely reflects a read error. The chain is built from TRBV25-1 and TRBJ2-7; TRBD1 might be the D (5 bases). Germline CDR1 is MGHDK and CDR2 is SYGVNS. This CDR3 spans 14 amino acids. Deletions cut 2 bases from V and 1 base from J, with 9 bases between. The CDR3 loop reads CASSEETASYEQYL. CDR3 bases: TGTGCCAGCAGTGAAGAGACAGCTTCCTACGAGCAGTACCTC.

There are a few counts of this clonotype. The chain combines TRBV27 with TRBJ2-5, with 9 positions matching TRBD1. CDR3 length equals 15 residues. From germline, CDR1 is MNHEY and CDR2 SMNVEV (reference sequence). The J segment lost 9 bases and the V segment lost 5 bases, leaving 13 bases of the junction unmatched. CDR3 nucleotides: TGTGCCAGCAGTCCTACCGGGACAGGGCGGATGGCCCAGTACTTC. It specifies CASSPTGTGRMAQYF.

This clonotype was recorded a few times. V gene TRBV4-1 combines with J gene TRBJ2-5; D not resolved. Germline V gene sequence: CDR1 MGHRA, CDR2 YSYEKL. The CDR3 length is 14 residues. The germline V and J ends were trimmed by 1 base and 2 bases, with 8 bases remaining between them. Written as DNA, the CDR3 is TGCGCCAGCAGCCAAGTGACCACGCAAGAGACCCAGTACTTC. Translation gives CASSQVTTQETQYF.

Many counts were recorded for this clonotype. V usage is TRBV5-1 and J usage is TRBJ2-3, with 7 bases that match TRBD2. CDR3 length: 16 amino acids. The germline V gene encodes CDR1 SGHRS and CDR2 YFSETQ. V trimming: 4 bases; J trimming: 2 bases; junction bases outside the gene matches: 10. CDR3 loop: CASSPLSGRVTDTQYF. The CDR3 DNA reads TGCGCCAGCAGCCCCCTAAGTGGGAGGGTCACAGATACGCAGTATTTT.

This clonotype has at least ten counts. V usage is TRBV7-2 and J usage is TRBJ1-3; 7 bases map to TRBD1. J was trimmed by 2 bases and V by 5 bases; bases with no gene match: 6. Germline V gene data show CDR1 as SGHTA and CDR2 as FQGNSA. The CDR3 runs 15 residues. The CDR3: CASSPRDSPGNTIYF. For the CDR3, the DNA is TGTGCCAGCAGCCCCAGGGACAGTCCTGGAAACACCATATATTTT.

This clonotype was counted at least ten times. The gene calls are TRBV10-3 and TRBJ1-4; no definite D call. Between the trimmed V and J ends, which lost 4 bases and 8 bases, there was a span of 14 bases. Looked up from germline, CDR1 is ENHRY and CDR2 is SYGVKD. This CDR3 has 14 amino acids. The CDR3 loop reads CAISALESREKLFF. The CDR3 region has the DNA TGTGCCATCAGTGCGCTGGAATCAAGGGAAAAACTGTTTTTT.

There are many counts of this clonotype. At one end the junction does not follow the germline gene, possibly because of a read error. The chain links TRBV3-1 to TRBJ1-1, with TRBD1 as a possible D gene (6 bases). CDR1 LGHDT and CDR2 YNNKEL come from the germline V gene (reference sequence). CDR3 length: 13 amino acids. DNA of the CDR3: TGTGCCAGCATCCAAGGGGGAAACACTGAAGCTTTCTTT. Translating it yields CASIQGGNTEAFF.

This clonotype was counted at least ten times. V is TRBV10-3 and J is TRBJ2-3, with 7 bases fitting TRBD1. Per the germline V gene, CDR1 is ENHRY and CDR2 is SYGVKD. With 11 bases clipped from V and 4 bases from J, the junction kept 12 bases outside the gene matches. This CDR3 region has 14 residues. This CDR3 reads CAGQDRDQSDTQYF. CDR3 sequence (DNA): TGTGCCGGACAAGACAGGGATCAATCAGATACGCAGTATTTT.

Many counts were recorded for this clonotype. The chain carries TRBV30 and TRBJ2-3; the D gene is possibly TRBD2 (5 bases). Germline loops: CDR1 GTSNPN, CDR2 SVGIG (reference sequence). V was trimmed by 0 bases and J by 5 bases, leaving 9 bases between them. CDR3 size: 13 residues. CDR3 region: CAWSVRLRDTQYF. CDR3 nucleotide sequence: TGTGCCTGGAGTGTAAGACTACGAGATACGCAGTATTTT.